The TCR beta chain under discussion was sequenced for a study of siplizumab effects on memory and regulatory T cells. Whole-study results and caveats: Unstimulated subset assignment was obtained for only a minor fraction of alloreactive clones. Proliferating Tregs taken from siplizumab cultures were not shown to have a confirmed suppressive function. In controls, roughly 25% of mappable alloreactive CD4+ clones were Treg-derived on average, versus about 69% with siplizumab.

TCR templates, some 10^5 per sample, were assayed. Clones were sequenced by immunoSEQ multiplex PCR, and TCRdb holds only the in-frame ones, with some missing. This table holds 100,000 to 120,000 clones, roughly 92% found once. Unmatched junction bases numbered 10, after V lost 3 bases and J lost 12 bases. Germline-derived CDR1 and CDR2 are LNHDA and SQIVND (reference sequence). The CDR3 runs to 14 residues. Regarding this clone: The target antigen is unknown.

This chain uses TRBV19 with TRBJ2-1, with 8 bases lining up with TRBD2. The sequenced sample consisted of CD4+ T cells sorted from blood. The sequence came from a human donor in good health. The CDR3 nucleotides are TGTGCCAGTAGTATCAGCAGCGGGAGCCCTCCGCAGTTCTTC. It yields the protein CASSISSGSPPQFF.